This TCR beta chain was obtained from a study of PD-1 blockade in classical Hodgkin lymphoma. The ends lost 4 bases at V and 6 bases at J; junction bases unmatched: 8. The CDR3 contains 16 residues. Germline assignment: CDR1 SGHDT and CDR2 YYEEEE. Only in-frame clones appear in the TCRdb table, and some are missing; sequencing was by immunoSEQ multiplex PCR. Here the sample spans 60,000 or so clones, about nine tenths being singletons. Each patient's relapse followed autologous stem cell transplantation, and brentuximab vedotin exposure varied. The receptor comes from a human donor with classical Hodgkin lymphoma. Sequencing used peripheral blood mononuclear cells (PBMCs), obtained at baseline. The chain links TRBV5-6 to TRBJ2-1, with 12 bases aligning to TRBD2. Written as DNA, the CDR3 is TGTGCCAGCAGCCCCCTAGCGGGGGGGAGACGCAATGAGCAGTTCTTC. Protein sequence: CASSPLAGGRRNEQFF. Filled out from reference TRBV5-6 and TRBJ2-1, the complete variable domain reads DAGVTQSPTHLIKTRGQQVTLRCSPKSGHDTVSWYQQALGQGPQFIFQYYEEEERQRGNFPDRFSGHQFPNYSSELNVNALLLGDSALYLCASSPLAGGRRNEQFFGPGTRLTVL.